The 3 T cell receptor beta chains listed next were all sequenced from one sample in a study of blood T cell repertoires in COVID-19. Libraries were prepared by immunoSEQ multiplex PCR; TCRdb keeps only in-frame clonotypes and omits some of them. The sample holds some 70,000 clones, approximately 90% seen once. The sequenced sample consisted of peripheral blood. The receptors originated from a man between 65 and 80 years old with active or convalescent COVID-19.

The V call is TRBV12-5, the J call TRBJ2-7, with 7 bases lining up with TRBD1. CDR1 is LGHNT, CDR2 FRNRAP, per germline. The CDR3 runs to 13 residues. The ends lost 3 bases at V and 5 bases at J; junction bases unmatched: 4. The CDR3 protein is CASGFTGVDEQYF. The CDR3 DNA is TGTGCTAGTGGTTTCACAGGGGTAGACGAGCAGTACTTC. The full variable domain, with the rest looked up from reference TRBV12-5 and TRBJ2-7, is DARVTQTPRHKVTEMGQEVTMRCQPILGHNTVFWYRQTMMQGLELLAYFRNRAPLDDSGMPKDRFSAEMPDATLATLKIQPSEPRDSAVYFCASGFTGVDEQYFGPGTRLTVT.

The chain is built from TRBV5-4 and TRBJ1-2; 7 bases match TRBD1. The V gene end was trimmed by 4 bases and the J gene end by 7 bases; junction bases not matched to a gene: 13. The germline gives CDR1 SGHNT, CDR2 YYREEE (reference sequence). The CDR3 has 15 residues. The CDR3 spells CASSPTGQNFGGYTF. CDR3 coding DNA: TGTGCCAGCAGCCCGACGGGACAGAACTTCGGTGGCTACACCTTC.

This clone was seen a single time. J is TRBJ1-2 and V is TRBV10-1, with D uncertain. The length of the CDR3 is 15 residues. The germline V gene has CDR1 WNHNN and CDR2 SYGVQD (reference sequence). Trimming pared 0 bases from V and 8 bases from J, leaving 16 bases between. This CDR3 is CASSESPDTTMGYTF. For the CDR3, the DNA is TGCGCCAGCAGTGAGTCTCCGGATACTACTATGGGCTACACCTTC.